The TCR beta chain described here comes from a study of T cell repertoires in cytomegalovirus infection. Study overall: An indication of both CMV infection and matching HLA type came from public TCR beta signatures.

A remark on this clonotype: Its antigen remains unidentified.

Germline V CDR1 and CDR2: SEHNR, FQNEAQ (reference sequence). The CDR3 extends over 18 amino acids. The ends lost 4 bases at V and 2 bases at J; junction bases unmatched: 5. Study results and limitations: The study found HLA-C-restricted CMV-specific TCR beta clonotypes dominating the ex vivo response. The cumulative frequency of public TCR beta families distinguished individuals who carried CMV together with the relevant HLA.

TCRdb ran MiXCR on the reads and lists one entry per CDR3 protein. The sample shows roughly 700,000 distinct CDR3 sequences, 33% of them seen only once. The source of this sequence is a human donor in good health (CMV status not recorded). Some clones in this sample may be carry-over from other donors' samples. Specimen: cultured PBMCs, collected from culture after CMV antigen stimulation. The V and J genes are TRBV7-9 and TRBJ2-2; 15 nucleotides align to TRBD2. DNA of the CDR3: TGTGCCAGCAGCTCCGGGACTAGCGGGGGGACCAACACCGGGGAGCTGTTTTTT. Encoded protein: CASSSGTSGGTNTGELFF.